A selection of T cell receptor beta chains follows, all from one sample in a study of blood T cell repertoires in COVID-19. The assay was immunoSEQ multiplex PCR, and TCRdb's table has in-frame clones only and misses some. The data hold 110,000 to 150,000 clones, with around nine tenths observed a single time. The specimen sequenced was peripheral blood. The receptors here all came from a woman between 45 and 65 years old with acute or convalescent COVID-19. Each CDR3 is given without its conserved first and last residue.

V	J	CDR3
TRBV7-2	TRBJ1-3	ASSPWEGGNTIY
TRBV6-5	TRBJ1-6	ASSRMTVRNSPLH
TRBV27	TRBJ2-3	ASSFSEGGLGDTQY
TRBV12-3/TRBV12-4	TRBJ1-2	ASSLGVRGYT
TRBV6-5	TRBJ2-3	ASNLVGADTQY
TRBV19	TRBJ1-2	ASSILEGVGGYT
TRBV9	TRBJ1-5	ASSVGTENQPQH
TRBV27	TRBJ1-5	ASSKQGPSNQPQH
TRBV5-1	TRBJ2-5	ASKGGTQETQY
TRBV28	TRBJ1-5	ASSPGDSNQPQH
TRBV10-3	TRBJ2-2	AICQGAAGTGELF
TRBV9	TRBJ2-1	ASSVTSGYNEQF
TRBV4-1	TRBJ2-7	ASSQENSAPEQY
TRBV28	TRBJ2-1	ASSSLGVGSYNEQF
TRBV19	TRBJ1-6	ASSSGRTGGYNSPLH
TRBV6-6	TRBJ1-5	ASSTGVNQPQH
TRBV19	TRBJ2-6	ASSMQALSGANVLT
TRBV28	TRBJ2-7	ATLDRGHYEQY
TRBV6-5	TRBJ1-4	ASRPNRGINEKLF
TRBV18	TRBJ2-5	ASSPDSQETQY
TRBV7-2	TRBJ2-4	ASAPESGLSNIQY
TRBV29-1	TRBJ2-1	SSSGGRGNEQF